This TCR beta chain was found in a study of blood T cell repertoires in COVID-19. Study-wide background: The origin of the acute and convalescent COVID-19 samples was the United States, Italy and Spain. Nucleic acid was either cDNA or gDNA, and it came from T cells, B-cell-depleted T cells, or PBMCs.

Trimming shortened V by 3 bases and J by 6 bases, and 16 bases separated the two germline ends. CDR1 and CDR2 from the germline V gene are KGHDR and SFDVKD. This CDR3 comprises 16 residues. Original data processing: It was from reference gene primer amplification that nucleated cell counts were estimated. Profiled with immunoSEQ multiplex PCR; TCRdb holds only in-frame clones, not every one. The DNA was the basis for D and trimming; V, J and clone size are from that table. Found here are 60,000 to 85,000 clones, roughly 84% of them singletons; the top ten hold over 40%. Sequenced sample: peripheral blood. The source is a man at least 80 years old with acute or convalescent COVID-19. The chain is built from TRBV24-1 and TRBJ2-2, with D unresolved. The CDR3 region has the DNA TGTGCCACCAGTGATCCGGGTCGAGAGTCGGCCGGGGAGCTGTTTTTT. Encoded protein: CATSDPGRESAGELFF.